In this sample, the clone carrying this T cell receptor beta chain turned up a few times. Its specificity is unknown. These data originate in a study of T cell responses to AZD1222 COVID-19 vaccine. Repertoires were generated with immunoSEQ multiplex PCR, while TCRdb's copy carries only in-frame clones and drops some. The data hold 150,000 to 200,000 clones, with around 94% observed a single time. V was pared by 0 bases and J by 4 bases, with 5 bases of the junction left unmatched. Germline V gene sequence: CDR1 LGHNA, CDR2 YNFKEQ. The CDR3 has 16 residues. General study points: Only after the peak T cell response were repertoires sampled. Once two AZD1222 doses were given, Spike-specific TCR breadth and depth went up.

J is TRBJ2-2 and V is TRBV4-2; the match to TRBD2 covers 7 bases. The specimen comprised peripheral blood, sampled on day 0 of AZD1222 vaccination. The TCR was taken from an adult in good health. The CDR3 coding sequence is TGTGCCAGCAGCCAAGATACGACTAGCCCCACCGGGGAGCTGTTTTTT. It yields the protein CASSQDTTSPTGELFF.